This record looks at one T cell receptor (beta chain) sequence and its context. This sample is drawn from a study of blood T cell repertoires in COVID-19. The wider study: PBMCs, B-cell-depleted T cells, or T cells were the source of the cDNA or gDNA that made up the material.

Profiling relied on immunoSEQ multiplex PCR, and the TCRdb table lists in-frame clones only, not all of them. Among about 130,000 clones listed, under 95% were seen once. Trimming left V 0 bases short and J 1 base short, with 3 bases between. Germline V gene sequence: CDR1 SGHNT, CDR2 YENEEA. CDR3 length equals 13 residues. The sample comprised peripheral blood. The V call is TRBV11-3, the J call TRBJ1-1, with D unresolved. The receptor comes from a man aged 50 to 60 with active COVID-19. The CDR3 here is CASSLDGNTEAFF. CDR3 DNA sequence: TGTGCCAGCAGCTTAGACGGGAACACTGAAGCTTTCTTT.